This TCR beta chain was documented in a study of blood T cell repertoires in COVID-19. At the level of the study: Acute and convalescent COVID-19 samples came from the United States, Italy and Spain.

The CDR3 has 15 amino acids. Trimming stripped 2 bases from V and 8 bases from J, with 15 bases between. CDR1 is MDHEN and CDR2 is SYDVKM in the germline V gene. Method: immunoSEQ multiplex PCR; TCRdb's copy keeps in-frame clones and lacks some. The table shows about 380,000 clones, with around nine tenths occurring only once. Participant ages covered 18 to 89 years across around 25 US areas. Resolution of symptoms, clearance, or two negative PCRs was present in recovered Cohort 3 donors. Source material: PBMCs or T cells enriched from blood (not recorded which). J is TRBJ1-4 and V is TRBV28; D gene uncertain. The source of this sequence is a woman younger than 30 who had recovered from COVID-19. The CDR3 DNA is TGTGCCAGCAGTTTAGAGAGAATACTGGGCGAAAAACTGTTTTTT. Its translation is CASSLERILGEKLFF.